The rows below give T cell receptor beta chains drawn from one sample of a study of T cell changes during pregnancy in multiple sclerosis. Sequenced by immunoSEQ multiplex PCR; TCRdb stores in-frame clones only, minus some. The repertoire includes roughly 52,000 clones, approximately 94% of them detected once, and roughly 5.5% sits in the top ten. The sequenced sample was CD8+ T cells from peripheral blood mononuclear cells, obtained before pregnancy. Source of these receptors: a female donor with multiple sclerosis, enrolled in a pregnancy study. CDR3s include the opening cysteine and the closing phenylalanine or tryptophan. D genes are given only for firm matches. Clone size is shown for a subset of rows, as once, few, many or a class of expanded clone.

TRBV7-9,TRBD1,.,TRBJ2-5,CASSPTGGKETQYF,TGTGCCAGCAGCCCGACAGGGGGTAAAGAGACCCAGTACTTC
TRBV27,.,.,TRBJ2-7,CASSLGAAYEQYF,TGTGCCAGCAGTTTAGGCGCGGCCTACGAGCAGTACTTC
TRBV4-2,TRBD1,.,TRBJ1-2,CASSQDWDRGKLYGYTF,TGTGCCAGCAGCCAAGACTGGGACAGGGGGAAACTGTACGGCTACACCTTC
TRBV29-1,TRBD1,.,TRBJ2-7,CSVEAGTAYEQYF,TGCAGCGTTGAAGCTGGGACAGCCTACGAGCAGTACTTC
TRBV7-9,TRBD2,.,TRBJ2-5,CASSETSGEETQYF,TGTGCCAGCAGCGAAACTAGCGGTGAAGAGACCCAGTACTTC
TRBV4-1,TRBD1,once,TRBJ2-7,CASSLGTGSYEQYF,TGCGCCAGCAGCCTCGGGACAGGGTCCTACGAGCAGTACTTC
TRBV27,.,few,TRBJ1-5,CASSLSPGTRPQHF,TGTGCCAGCAGTTTATCGCCAGGCACGAGGCCCCAGCATTTT
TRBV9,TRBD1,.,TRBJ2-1,CASSAGTDFYNEQFF,TGTGCCAGCAGCGCCGGGACAGATTTTTACAATGAGCAGTTCTTC
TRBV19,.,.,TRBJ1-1,CASSMVTAGFNTEAFF,TGTGCCAGTAGTATGGTTACAGCTGGCTTTAACACTGAAGCTTTCTTT
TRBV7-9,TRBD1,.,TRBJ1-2,CASSPPGGEDGYTF,TGTGCCAGCAGCCCCCCAGGGGGCGAAGATGGCTACACCTTC
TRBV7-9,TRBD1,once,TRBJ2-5,CASSATGGDWETQYF,TGTGCCAGCAGCGCCACAGGGGGCGATTGGGAGACCCAGTACTTC
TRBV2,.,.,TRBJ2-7,CASSIPASEEQYF,TGTGCCAGCAGTATCCCGGCCTCGGAGGAGCAGTACTTC
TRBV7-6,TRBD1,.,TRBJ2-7,CASSRDSSYEQYF,TGTGCCAGCTCCCGGGACAGCTCCTACGAGCAGTACTTC
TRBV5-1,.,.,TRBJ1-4,CASKLTQGTNEKLFF,TGCGCCAGTAAGCTTACACAGGGTACTAATGAAAAACTGTTTTTT
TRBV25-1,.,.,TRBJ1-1,CASSEAGENTEAFF,TGTGCCAGCAGTGAAGCCGGGGAGAACACTGAAGCTTTCTTT
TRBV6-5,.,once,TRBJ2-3,CASSYSLLESTDTQYF,TGTGCCAGCAGTTACTCGTTACTAGAATCCACAGATACGCAGTATTTT